What follows are 17 T cell receptor beta chains derived from one specimen sequenced in a study of T cell changes during pregnancy in multiple sclerosis. Repertoires were generated with immunoSEQ multiplex PCR, while TCRdb's copy carries only in-frame clones and drops some. The table lists about 47,000 clones, 93% of them singletons. The sample consisted of peripheral blood, taken in the second trimester of pregnancy. Receptors originate from a female donor with multiple sclerosis, enrolled in a pregnancy study.

This clone was counted once. The chain links TRBV19 to TRBJ1-3; 9 bases agree with TRBD1. The CDR3 consists of 17 residues. The trim removed 6 bases at V and 3 bases at J, leaving 12 bases unmatched. Per the germline V gene, CDR1 is LNHDA and CDR2 is SQIVND (reference sequence). In nucleotides, the CDR3 is TGTGCCAGTAGAGTCCGACAGGGGGGCGCCTTTGGAAACACCATATATTTT. Encoded protein: CASRVRQGGAFGNTIYF.

The rearrangement joins TRBV7-2 to TRBJ1-3; the D gene is possibly TRBD1 (5 bases). Trimming took 2 bases from V and 3 from J, leaving 14 bases between them. This CDR3 spans 16 amino acids. Germline V lookup: CDR1 SGHTA, CDR2 FQGNSA. CDR3 protein: CASSLNDFGGGNTIYF. The CDR3 DNA follows: TGTGCCAGCAGCTTAAATGATTTCGGGGGTGGAAACACCATATATTTT.

This clone came up once. The V call is TRBV7-9, the J call TRBJ2-7; D unresolved. The CDR3 extends over 11 amino acids. Germline assignment: CDR1 SEHNR and CDR2 FQNEAQ (reference sequence). With 5 bases removed from V and 5 bases from J, the gap between germline ends came to 7 bases. CDR3 sequence (DNA): TGTGCCAGCAGCCTTAAAAACGAGCAGTACTTC. Protein product: CASSLKNEQYF.

The rearrangement links TRBV9 to TRBJ2-1, with TRBD2 matching over 11 bases. CDR1 and CDR2 from the germline V gene are SGDLS and YYNGEE. There are 15 residues in the CDR3. V was clipped by 3 bases and J by 6 bases; unmatched bases: 5. CDR3 in DNA: TGTGCCAGCAGCGCCTTAGCGGGAGGGATCAATGAGCAGTTCTTC. This translates into CASSALAGGINEQFF.

The rearrangement links TRBV14 to TRBJ2-2; D is unclear. V gave up 1 base and J gave up 0 bases, with 6 bases separating them. This CDR3 comprises 15 residues. CDR1 and CDR2 (germline): SGHDN, FVKESK. The CDR3, as DNA: TGTGCCAGCAGCCAAGCCAACTCGAACACCGGGGAGCTGTTTTTT. This codes for CASSQANSNTGELFF.

The rearrangement links TRBV4-2 to TRBJ1-1, with no clear D. Trimming shortened V by 4 bases and J by 5 bases, and 5 bases separated the two germline ends. CDR3 size: 11 residues. Germline V gene sequence: CDR1 LGHNA, CDR2 YNFKEQ. CDR3 amino acids: CASSRATEAFF. In DNA form, the CDR3 reads TGTGCCAGCAGCCGGGCAACTGAAGCTTTCTTT.

V and J are TRBV28 and TRBJ1-6; 9 bases are shared with TRBD1. The CDR3 consists of 15 residues. The V and J ends lost 4 bases and 7 bases, in that order; junction bases with no gene match: 5. CDR1 and CDR2 (germline): MDHEN, SYDVKM. The CDR3 nucleotides are TGTGCCAGCAGTTCAACTGGACAGGGGAATTCACCCCTCCACTTT. Residues: CASSSTGQGNSPLHF.

This chain connects TRBV11-3 to TRBJ2-2, with 13 bases identical to TRBD2. The V gene's germline CDR1 is SGHNT and CDR2 YENEEA. The V and J ends lost 5 bases and 7 bases, in that order; junction bases with no gene match: 10. This CDR3 is built from 17 residues. In DNA form, the CDR3 reads TGTGCCAGCAGCGGGAGTGGACTAGCGGGAGTACGCGGGGAGCTGTTTTTT. It encodes CASSGSGLAGVRGELFF.

The chain links TRBV19 to TRBJ2-4; 7 bases match TRBD1. J lost 5 bases, V lost 1 base, and 8 bases had no gene match. Germline-derived CDR1 and CDR2 are LNHDA and SQIVND (reference sequence). This CDR3 has 16 residues. The CDR3 bases are TGTGCCAGTAGTATAGGTCCCGTGGGACAGCAAAACATTCAGTACTTC. This gives the protein CASSIGPVGQQNIQYF.

This rearrangement joins TRBV7-3 to TRBJ2-5; weak D call: TRBD2 (6 bases). The V gene's germline CDR1 is SGHTA and CDR2 FQGTGA. Trimming left V 2 bases short and J 5 bases short, with 15 bases between. CDR3 length: 15 amino acids. CDR3 DNA: TGTGCCAGCAGCTTAGGGGGACTTGTCGGCGAGACCCAGTACTTC. This gives the protein CASSLGGLVGETQYF. Full variable domain (rest looked up from reference TRBV7-3 and TRBJ2-5): GAGVSQTPSNKVTEKGKYVELRCDPISGHTALYWYRQSLGQGPEFLIYFQGTGAADDSGLPNDRFFAVRPEGSVSTLKIQRTERGDSAVYLCASSLGGLVGETQYFGPGTRLLVL.

The V and J genes are TRBV5-6 and TRBJ2-3; 13 bases fit TRBD2. Germline values: CDR1 SGHDT, CDR2 YYEEEE. The CDR3 has 16 residues. V shed 0 bases, J shed 3 bases, and the junction held 1 base outside the gene matches. The CDR3 DNA reads as TGTGCCAGCAGCTTGGGGACTAGCGGGGGAACAGATACGCAGTATTTT. It specifies CASSLGTSGGTDTQYF.

This chain links TRBV19 with TRBJ1-2; TRBD1 might be the D (6 bases). In germline, CDR1 is LNHDA, CDR2 SQIVND (reference sequence). Trimming took off 6 bases at V and 3 bases at J, with 11 bases between the two ends. CDR3 length: 13 residues. The CDR3 coding sequence is TGTGCCAGTAGGCAACCAGGGGACTATGGCTACACCTTC. Its translation: CASRQPGDYGYTF.

This rearrangement joins TRBV28 to TRBJ1-4, with D possibly matching TRBD1 (5 bases). CDR3 length: 14 amino acids. CDR1 is MDHEN, CDR2 SYDVKM, per germline. V lost 7 bases, J lost 1 base, and 10 bases lay in between. CDR3 DNA sequence: TGTGCCAGCAAGGGAGGGGTAACTAATGAAAAACTGTTTTTT. It codes for CASKGGVTNEKLFF. Looking up the rest from reference TRBV28 and TRBJ1-4 gives the full variable domain: DVKVTQSSRYLVKRTGEKVFLECVQDMDHENMFWYRQDPGLGLRLIYFSYDVKMKEKGDIPEGYSVSREKKERFSLILESASTNQTSMYLCASKGGVTNEKLFFGSGTQLSVL.

Only one count was recorded for this clone. V and J are TRBV15 and TRBJ1-5; 7 positions agree with TRBD1. Germline V gives CDR1 LNHNV, CDR2 YYDKDF (reference sequence). The V segment lost 2 bases and the J segment 1 base; nucleotides outside the gene matches: 2. The CDR3 runs 15 residues. CDR3: CATSRQGGSNQPQHF. The CDR3 DNA is TGTGCCACCAGCAGACAGGGGGGCAGCAATCAGCCCCAGCATTTT.

This clone was counted once. This sequence joins TRBV4-1 and TRBJ1-3; D uncertain. Germline assignment: CDR1 MGHRA and CDR2 YSYEKL. The germline V and J ends were trimmed by 3 bases and 4 bases, with 16 bases remaining between them. This CDR3 has 16 residues. CDR3 in amino acids: CASSQDSGLEGNTIYF. Here the CDR3 DNA reads TGCGCCAGCAGCCAGGACTCTGGCTTGGAAGGAAACACCATATATTTT.

The genes are TRBV19 and TRBJ2-3, with D maybe TRBD2 (6 bases). CDR1 LNHDA and CDR2 SQIVND come from the germline V gene (reference sequence). The CDR3 consists of 12 residues. Trimming took 4 bases from V and 9 from J, leaving 11 bases between them. Here the CDR3 reads CASSSGRRTQYF. As DNA, the CDR3 is TGTGCCAGTAGTAGTGGGAGGAGGACGCAGTATTTT.

V is TRBV5-1 and J is TRBJ2-3, with D uncertain. Trimming took off 4 bases at V and 1 base at J, with 19 bases between the two ends. Germline assignment: CDR1 SGHRS and CDR2 YFSETQ. CDR3 length equals 17 residues. The CDR3 DNA sequence: TGCGCCAGCAGCCATCTTGCTAGTGGCCTCGGCACAGATACGCAGTATTTT. This translates into CASSHLASGLGTDTQYF.